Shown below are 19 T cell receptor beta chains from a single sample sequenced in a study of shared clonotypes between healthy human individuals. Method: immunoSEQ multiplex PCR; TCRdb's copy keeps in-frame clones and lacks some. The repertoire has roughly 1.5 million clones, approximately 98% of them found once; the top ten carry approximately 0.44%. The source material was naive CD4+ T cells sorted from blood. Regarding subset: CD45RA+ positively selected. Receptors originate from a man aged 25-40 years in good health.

The CDR3 DNA is TGTGCCAGCAGTTTCAGGGCGGCAGGGGGGTACAATGAGCAGTTCTTC. Protein: CASSFRAAGGYNEQFF. The chain couples TRBV28 to TRBJ2-1; tentatively, D is TRBD1 (7 bases). V shed 3 bases and J shed 4 bases, with 16 bases lying between them. The CDR3 sequence is 16 residues long. CDR1 is MDHEN, CDR2 SYDVKM, per germline.

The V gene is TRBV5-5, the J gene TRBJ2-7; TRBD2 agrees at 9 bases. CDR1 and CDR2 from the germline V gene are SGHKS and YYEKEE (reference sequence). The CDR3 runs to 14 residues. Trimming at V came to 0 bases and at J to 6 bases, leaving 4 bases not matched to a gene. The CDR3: CASSLDRAGGEQYF. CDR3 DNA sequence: TGTGCCAGCAGCTTGGATCGAGCGGGAGGCGAGCAGTACTTC. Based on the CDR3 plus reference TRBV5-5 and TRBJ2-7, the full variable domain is DAGVTQSPTHLIKTRGQQVTLRCSPISGHKSVSWYQQVLGQGPQFIFQYYEKEERGRGNFPDRFSARQFPNYSSELNVNALLLGDSALYLCASSLDRAGGEQYFGPGTRLTVT.

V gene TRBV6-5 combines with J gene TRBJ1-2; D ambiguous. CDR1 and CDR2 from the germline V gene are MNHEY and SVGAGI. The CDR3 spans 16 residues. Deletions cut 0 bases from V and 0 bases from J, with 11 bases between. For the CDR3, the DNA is TGTGCCAGCAGTTACTCGTGGGATACGGCTAACTATGGCTACACCTTC. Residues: CASSYSWDTANYGYTF.

The CDR3 DNA follows: TGTGCCAGCGGGTGGGAGCGATTCACCGGGGAGCTGTTTTTT. Translation: CASGWERFTGELFF. The rearrangement links TRBV11-2 to TRBJ2-2; D may be TRBD2 (5 bases). V lost 8 bases and J 4 bases, leaving 14 bases between the germline ends. Germline assignment: CDR1 SGHAT and CDR2 FQNNGV. The CDR3 runs 14 residues.

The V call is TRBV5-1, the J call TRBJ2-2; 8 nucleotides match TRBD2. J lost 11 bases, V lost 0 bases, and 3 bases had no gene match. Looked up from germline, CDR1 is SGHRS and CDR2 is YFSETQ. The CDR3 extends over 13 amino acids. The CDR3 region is CASSLEGLAELFF. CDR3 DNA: TGCGCCAGCAGCTTGGAAGGACTAGCTGAGCTGTTTTTT.

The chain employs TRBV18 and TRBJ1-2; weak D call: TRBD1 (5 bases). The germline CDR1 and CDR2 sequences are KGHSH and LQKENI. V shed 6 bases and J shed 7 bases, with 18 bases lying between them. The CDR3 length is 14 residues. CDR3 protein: CASSPGGVKSGYTF. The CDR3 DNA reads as TGTGCCAGCTCCCCCGGGGGGGTGAAAAGTGGCTACACCTTC.

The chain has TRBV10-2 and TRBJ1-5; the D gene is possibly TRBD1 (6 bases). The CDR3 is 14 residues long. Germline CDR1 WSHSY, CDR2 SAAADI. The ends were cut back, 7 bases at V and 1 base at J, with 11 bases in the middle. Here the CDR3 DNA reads TGCGCCAGCACAGGGGCGCGAAGCAATCAGCCCCAGCATTTT. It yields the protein CASTGARSNQPQHF.

CDR3: CSVEQGLTGELFF. The CDR3 DNA is TGCAGCGTTGAACAGGGGTTAACCGGGGAGCTGTTTTTT. The chain uses TRBV29-1 and TRBJ2-2; a weak D match, TRBD1 (6 bases). This CDR3 contains 13 residues. With 2 bases removed from V and 5 bases from J, the gap between germline ends came to 9 bases. Germline V lookup: CDR1 SQVTM, CDR2 ANQGSEA.

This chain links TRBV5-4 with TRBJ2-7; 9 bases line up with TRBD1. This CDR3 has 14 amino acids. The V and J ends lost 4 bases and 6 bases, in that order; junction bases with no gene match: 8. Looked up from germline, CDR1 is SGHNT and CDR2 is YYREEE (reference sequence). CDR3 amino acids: CASSLGQGDSEQYF. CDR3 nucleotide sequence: TGTGCCAGCAGCCTGGGACAGGGTGACTCCGAGCAGTACTTC. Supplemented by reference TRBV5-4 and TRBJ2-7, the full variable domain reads ETGVTQSPTHLIKTRGQQVTLRCSSQSGHNTVSWYQQALGQGPQFIFQYYREEENGRGNFPPRFSGLQFPNYSSELNVNALELDDSALYLCASSLGQGDSEQYFGPGTRLTVT.

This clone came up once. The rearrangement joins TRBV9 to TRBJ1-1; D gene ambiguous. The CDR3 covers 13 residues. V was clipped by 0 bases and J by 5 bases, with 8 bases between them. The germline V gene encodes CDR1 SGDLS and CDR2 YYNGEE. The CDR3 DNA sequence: TGTGCCAGCAGCGTAGTAGTGGGAACTGAAGCTTTCTTT. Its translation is CASSVVVGTEAFF.

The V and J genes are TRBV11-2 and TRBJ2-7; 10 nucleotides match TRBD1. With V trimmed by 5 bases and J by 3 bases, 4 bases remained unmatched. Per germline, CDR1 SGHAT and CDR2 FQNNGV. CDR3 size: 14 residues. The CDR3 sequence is CASSQGQGLYEQYF. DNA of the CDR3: TGTGCCAGCAGCCAGGGACAGGGGCTCTACGAGCAGTACTTC.

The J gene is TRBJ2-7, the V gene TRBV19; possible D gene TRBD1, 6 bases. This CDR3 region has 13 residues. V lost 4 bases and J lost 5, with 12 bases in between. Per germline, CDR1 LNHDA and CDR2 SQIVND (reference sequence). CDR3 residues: CASSTPPGDEQYF. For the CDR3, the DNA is TGTGCCAGTAGTACGCCCCCAGGGGACGAGCAGTACTTC.

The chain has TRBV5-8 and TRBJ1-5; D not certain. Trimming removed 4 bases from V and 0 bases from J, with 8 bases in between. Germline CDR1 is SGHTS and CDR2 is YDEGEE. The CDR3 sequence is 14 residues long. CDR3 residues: CASSAINSNQPQHF. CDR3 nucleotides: TGTGCCAGCAGCGCGATCAATAGCAATCAGCCCCAGCATTTT.

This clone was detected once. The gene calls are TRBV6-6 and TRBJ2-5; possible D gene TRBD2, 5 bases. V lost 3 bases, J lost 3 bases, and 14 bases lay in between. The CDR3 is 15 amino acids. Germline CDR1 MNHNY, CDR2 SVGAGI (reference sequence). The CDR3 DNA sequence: TGTGCCAGCAGTTATGGGAGACCCATTAAAGAGACCCAGTACTTC. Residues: CASSYGRPIKETQYF.

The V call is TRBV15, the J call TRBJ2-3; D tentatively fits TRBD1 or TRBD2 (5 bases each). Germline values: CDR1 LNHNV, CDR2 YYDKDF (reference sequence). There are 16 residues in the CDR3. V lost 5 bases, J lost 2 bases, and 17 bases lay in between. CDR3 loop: CATSYAGTVSTDTQYF. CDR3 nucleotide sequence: TGTGCCACCAGCTATGCAGGGACCGTTTCCACAGATACGCAGTATTTT.

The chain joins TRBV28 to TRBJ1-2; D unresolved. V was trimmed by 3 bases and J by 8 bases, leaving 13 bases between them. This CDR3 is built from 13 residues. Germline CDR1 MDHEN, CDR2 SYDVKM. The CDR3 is CASSFAGAWGYTF. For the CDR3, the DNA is TGTGCCAGCAGTTTTGCGGGAGCGTGGGGCTACACCTTC.

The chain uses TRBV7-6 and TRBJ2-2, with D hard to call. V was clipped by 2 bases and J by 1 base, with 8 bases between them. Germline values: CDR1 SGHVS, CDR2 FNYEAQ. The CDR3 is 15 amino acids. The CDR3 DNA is TGTGCCAGCAGCTTAAGTCTATTGAACACCGGGGAGCTGTTTTTT. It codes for CASSLSLLNTGELFF.

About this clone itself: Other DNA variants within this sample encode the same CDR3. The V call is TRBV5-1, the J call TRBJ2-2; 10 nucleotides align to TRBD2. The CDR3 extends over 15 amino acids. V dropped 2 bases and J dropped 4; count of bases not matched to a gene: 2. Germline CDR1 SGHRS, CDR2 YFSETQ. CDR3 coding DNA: TGCGCCAGCAGCTTAGCGGGAGGGATCACCGGGGAGCTGTTTTTT. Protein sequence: CASSLAGGITGELFF.

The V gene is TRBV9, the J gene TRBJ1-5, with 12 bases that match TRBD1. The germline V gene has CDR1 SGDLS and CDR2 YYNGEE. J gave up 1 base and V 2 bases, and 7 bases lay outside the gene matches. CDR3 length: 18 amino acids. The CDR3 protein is CASSVGTGGAGSNQPQHF. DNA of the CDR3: TGTGCCAGCAGCGTCGGGACAGGGGGCGCGGGGAGCAATCAGCCCCAGCATTTT.